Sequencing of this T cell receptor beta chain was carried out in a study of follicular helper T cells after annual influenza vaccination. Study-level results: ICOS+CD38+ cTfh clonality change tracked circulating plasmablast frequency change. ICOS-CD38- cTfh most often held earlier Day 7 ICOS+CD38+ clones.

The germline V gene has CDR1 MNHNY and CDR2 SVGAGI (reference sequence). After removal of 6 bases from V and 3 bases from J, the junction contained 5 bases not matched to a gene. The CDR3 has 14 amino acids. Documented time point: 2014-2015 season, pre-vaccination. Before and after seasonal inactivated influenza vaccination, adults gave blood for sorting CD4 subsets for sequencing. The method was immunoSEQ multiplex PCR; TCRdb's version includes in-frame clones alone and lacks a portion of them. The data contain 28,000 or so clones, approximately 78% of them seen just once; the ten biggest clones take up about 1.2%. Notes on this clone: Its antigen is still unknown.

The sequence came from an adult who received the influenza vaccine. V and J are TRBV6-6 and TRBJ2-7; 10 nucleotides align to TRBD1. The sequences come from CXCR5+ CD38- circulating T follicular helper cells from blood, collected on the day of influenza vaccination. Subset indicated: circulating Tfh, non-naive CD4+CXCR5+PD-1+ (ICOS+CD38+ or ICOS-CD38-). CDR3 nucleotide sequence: TGTGCCAGCAGCCAGGGACAGGGGATCTACGAGCAGTACTTC. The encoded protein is CASSQGQGIYEQYF.